The next 23 T cell receptor beta chains were all read from a single sample in a study of shared clonotypes between healthy human individuals. The repertoire was sequenced with immunoSEQ multiplex PCR; TCRdb's copy has only in-frame clones and lacks some. The data show some 2.4 million clones, approximately 93% seen once. Sequencing was done on a sample of naive CD4+ T cells from PBMCs. Subset given: CD45RA+ positively selected. The receptors stem from a young man in good health. Some clones in this sample may be carry-over from other donors' samples.

The genes are TRBV6-1 and TRBJ1-3; D possibly corresponds to TRBD1 (5 bases). The CDR3 loop spans 15 amino acids. V was trimmed by 9 bases and J by 0 bases, leaving 15 bases between them. Germline lookup yields CDR1 MNHNS and CDR2 SASEGT. CDR3 amino acids: CASGRGTDSGNTIYF. DNA for the CDR3: TGTGCCAGTGGGCGTGGGACGGACTCTGGAAACACCATATATTTT.

This clone was seen a single time. The chain uses TRBV7-9 and TRBJ1-2; 7 positions match TRBD1. J lost 0 bases, V lost 5 bases, and 9 bases had no gene match. The CDR3 is made up of 16 amino acids. Germline lookup yields CDR1 SEHNR and CDR2 FQNEAQ (reference sequence). This CDR3 reads CASSLTGQAANYGYTF. The CDR3 nucleotides are TGTGCCAGCAGCCTAACAGGACAGGCTGCTAACTATGGCTACACCTTC. The variable domain in full, completed from reference TRBV7-9 and TRBJ1-2, reads DTGVSQNPRHKITKRGQNVTFRCDPISEHNRLYWYRQTLGQGPEFLTYFQNEAQLEKSRLLSDRFSAERPKGSFSTLEIQRTEQGDSAMYLCASSLTGQAANYGYTFGSGTRLTVV.

The chain is built from TRBV10-3 and TRBJ1-2; TRBD1 matches at 9 bases. V lost 2 bases to trimming and J lost 5 bases; unmatched junction nucleotides: 3. CDR3 length equals 14 residues. The germline gives CDR1 ENHRY, CDR2 SYGVKD. Here the CDR3 DNA reads TGTGCCATCAGTGAGCATGACAGGGGGTATGGCTACACCTTC. Encoded protein: CAISEHDRGYGYTF.

As regards this clone: This sample also contains other DNA sequences that code for the same CDR3. The chain carries TRBV6-1 and TRBJ1-2; 9 bases are a match to TRBD1. With 1 base clipped from V and 7 bases from J, the junction kept 1 base outside the gene matches. The CDR3 runs to 13 residues. Germline CDR1 MNHNS, CDR2 SASEGT. In DNA, the CDR3 is TGTGCCAGCAGTGAAGACAGGGGGCTTGGCTACACCTTC. Encoded protein: CASSEDRGLGYTF.

This sequence joins TRBV6-5 and TRBJ2-3; 9 bases fit TRBD1. Losses at the gene ends were 6 bases for V and 0 bases for J; bases not matched to a gene: 1. The CDR3 has 14 residues. The V gene's germline CDR1 is MNHEY and CDR2 SVGAGI. The CDR3 loop reads CASRDRGSTDTQYF. CDR3 nucleotide sequence: TGTGCCAGCAGGGACAGGGGAAGCACAGATACGCAGTATTTT.

As to this clone: The sample contains more than one DNA sequence encoding this CDR3. The chain recombines TRBV9 with TRBJ2-7; D is undetermined. The CDR3 has 13 residues. The germline V and J ends were trimmed by 0 bases and 0 bases, with 4 bases remaining between them. CDR1 is SGDLS and CDR2 is YYNGEE in the germline V gene. CDR3 sequence: CASSVEVSYEQYF. The CDR3 nucleotides are TGTGCCAGCAGCGTAGAGGTCTCCTACGAGCAGTACTTC.

The chain has TRBV29-1 and TRBJ2-7, with 7 bases fitting TRBD2. From germline, CDR1 is SQVTM and CDR2 ANQGSEA. CDR3 length: 12 amino acids. Unmatched junction bases numbered 6, after V lost 7 bases and J lost 3 bases. CDR3 sequence: CSAAGVGYEQYF. Here the CDR3 DNA reads TGCAGCGCCGCGGGAGTTGGCTACGAGCAGTACTTC.

This clone was detected only a few times. CDR3 bases: TGTGCCAGCAGCCTAGGGGGCTACCTTGTACACACAGATACGCAGTATTTT. It specifies CASSLGGYLVHTDTQYF. V is TRBV5-6 and J is TRBJ2-3; 7 bases are a match to TRBD1. J was trimmed by 2 bases and V by 4 bases; bases with no gene match: 13. The CDR3 loop spans 17 amino acids. Germline CDR1 and CDR2: SGHDT and YYEEEE.

The chain joins TRBV5-1 to TRBJ2-1; TRBD2 matches 13 bases. CDR1 and CDR2 (germline): SGHRS, YFSETQ. This CDR3 region has 17 residues. The trim removed 3 bases at V and 4 bases at J, leaving 7 bases unmatched. The CDR3 DNA sequence: TGCGCCAGCAGCTGGGGACTAGCGGGATCTAATTACAATGAGCAGTTCTTC. Encoded protein: CASSWGLAGSNYNEQFF.

In regard to this clone: Other DNA variants within this sample encode the same CDR3. This chain links TRBV28 with TRBJ1-2; tentative D call: TRBD1 (5 bases). Germline V gene lookup returns CDR1 MDHEN and CDR2 SYDVKM. The CDR3 is 13 amino acids. The ends were cut back, 6 bases at V and 2 bases at J, with 10 bases in the middle. CDR3 DNA: TGTGCCAGCAGCCCGGGGCAAAACTATGGCTACACCTTC. This codes for CASSPGQNYGYTF.

Comments on this clone: The same CDR3 can be traced to other DNA sequences in this sample. The chain couples TRBV2 to TRBJ2-1, with D possibly being TRBD2 (5 bases). The CDR3 consists of 14 residues. V was pared by 6 bases and J by 1 base, with 10 bases between. Germline-derived CDR1 and CDR2 are SNHLY and FYNNEI. DNA of the CDR3: TGTGCCAGCAGCGACGAGGGATCCTACAATGAGCAGTTCTTC. This encodes CASSDEGSYNEQFF.

This rearrangement joins TRBV6-5 to TRBJ2-1, with a possible D match to TRBD1 (6 bases). Trimming took 8 bases from V and 3 from J, leaving 11 bases between them. Germline V gene data show CDR1 as MNHEY and CDR2 as SVGAGI. This CDR3 has 13 amino acids. Written as DNA, the CDR3 is TGTGCCAGCTGGACAGAAAGCTACAATGAGCAGTTCTTC. As protein: CASWTESYNEQFF.

As to this clone: Additional DNA sequences in this sample encode the identical CDR3. CDR3 sequence (DNA): TGCGCCAGCAGCTTGTCGGATACGCAGTATTTT. As protein: CASSLSDTQYF. V is TRBV5-1 and J is TRBJ2-3; D remains unclear. Trimming left V 1 base short and J 6 bases short, with 3 bases between. In germline, CDR1 is SGHRS, CDR2 YFSETQ. This CDR3 has 11 amino acids.

V is TRBV2 and J is TRBJ2-1; maybe TRBD2 (7 bases). Trimming pared 7 bases from V and 0 bases from J, leaving 16 bases between. CDR1 is SNHLY and CDR2 is FYNNEI in the germline V gene. The CDR3 has 16 amino acids. DNA of the CDR3: TGTGCCAGCATTTATCAGCGGGACACCTCCTACAATGAGCAGTTCTTC. Its protein product is CASIYQRDTSYNEQFF.

This clone has just one count. The chain has TRBV28 and TRBJ2-5; D not certain. V shed 1 base and J shed 0 bases, with 3 bases lying between them. The CDR3 runs 13 residues. CDR1 MDHEN and CDR2 SYDVKM come from the germline V gene. In DNA form, the CDR3 reads TGTGCCAGCAGTTTATCCCACCAAGAGACCCAGTACTTC. This encodes CASSLSHQETQYF.

A few counts support this clone. This rearrangement joins TRBV7-2 to TRBJ1-4, with TRBD1 matching over 8 bases. The length of the CDR3 is 13 residues. With V trimmed by 5 bases and J by 8 bases, 4 bases remained unmatched. CDR1 and CDR2 from the germline V gene are SGHTA and FQGNSA. In nucleotides, the CDR3 is TGTGCCAGCAGCGCAGGGGGCCGGGAAAAACTGTTTTTT. Translating it yields CASSAGGREKLFF.

The V gene is TRBV18, the J gene TRBJ2-7, with a tentative D call TRBD2 (6 bases). The CDR3 contains 16 residues. The ends were cut back, 3 bases at V and 2 bases at J, with 17 bases in the middle. Germline-derived CDR1 and CDR2 are KGHSH and LQKENI. CDR3 region: CASSPLASVSTYEQYF. CDR3 nucleotide sequence: TGTGCCAGCTCACCTCTGGCTAGCGTCTCTACCTACGAGCAGTACTTC.

With respect to this clone: This CDR3 is also generated by other DNA sequences in the sample. The V gene is TRBV7-2, the J gene TRBJ2-5; TRBD2 agrees at 7 bases. In germline, CDR1 is SGHTA, CDR2 FQGNSA. This CDR3 is 13 amino acids long. Germline trimming cut 4 bases from V and 5 bases from J; bases unmatched to any gene: 4. The CDR3 is CASSSQGGETQYF. The DNA of the CDR3 is TGTGCCAGCAGCTCCCAGGGAGGGGAGACCCAGTACTTC.

The chain has TRBV4-3 and TRBJ2-3, with D perhaps matching TRBD1 or TRBD2 (5 bases each). Germline lookup yields CDR1 LGHNA and CDR2 YSLEER. Deletions cut 0 bases from V and 8 bases from J, with 9 bases between. The CDR3 spans 13 residues. The DNA for the CDR3 is TGCGCCAGCAGCCAAGAGGGGGTCGGTACGCAGTATTTT. Residues: CASSQEGVGTQYF.

J is TRBJ1-5 and V is TRBV7-2, with D possibly being TRBD1 (6 bases). There are 15 residues in the CDR3. V shed 1 base and J shed 4 bases, with 11 bases lying between them. Germline CDR1 SGHTA, CDR2 FQGNSA. CDR3 loop: CASSLGGARNQPQHF. CDR3 DNA: TGTGCCAGCAGCTTAGGGGGGGCGCGGAATCAGCCCCAGCATTTT.

About this clone itself: The sample carries other DNA sequences with the same CDR3. The chain links TRBV6-5 to TRBJ2-2; D is uncertain. The germline V and J ends were trimmed by 0 bases and 1 base, with 6 bases remaining between them. The CDR3 extends over 15 amino acids. In germline, CDR1 is MNHEY, CDR2 SVGAGI. As DNA, the CDR3 is TGTGCCAGCAGTTACTCTGGGGTGAACACCGGGGAGCTGTTTTTT. As protein: CASSYSGVNTGELFF.

The chain has TRBV5-4 and TRBJ2-5; TRBD1 matches at 7 bases. The CDR3 length is 13 residues. J was trimmed by 5 bases and V by 4 bases; bases with no gene match: 5. The germline CDR1 and CDR2 sequences are SGHNT and YYREEE (reference sequence). The CDR3 DNA reads TGTGCCAGCAGCCCCAGGGGGACCGAGACCCAGTACTTC. This codes for CASSPRGTETQYF.

This chain links TRBV19 with TRBJ1-2; 7 nucleotides match TRBD1. Germline CDR1 LNHDA, CDR2 SQIVND (reference sequence). V lost 4 bases to trimming and J lost 7 bases; unmatched junction nucleotides: 0. The CDR3 length is 11 residues. CDR3 in amino acids: CASSRDSGYTF. CDR3 nucleotide sequence: TGTGCCAGTAGTAGGGACAGTGGCTACACCTTC.